The entry that follows covers one TCR beta chain sequence. The antigen is not known. Only Caucasian adults living in Nashville, Tennessee made up the donor group. The data originate from a study of shared clonotypes between healthy human individuals. The CDR3 sequence is 17 residues long. Germline trimming cut 4 bases from V and 4 bases from J; bases unmatched to any gene: 6. Germline V gene data show CDR1 as SGHDT and CDR2 as YYEEEE. Bulk PBMC genomic DNA spanned ten immunoSEQ deep plates. Data came from immunoSEQ multiplex PCR; TCRdb stores just in-frame clones and leaves some out. The table lists some 510,000 clones, approximately 79% of them singletons, with 10% to 15% in the top ten. General study results and limits: Sampling used blood alone; tissue repertoires probably differ.

The sequence was collected from a woman in her thirties or forties in good health. Some clones in this sample may be carry-over from other donors' samples. Sequencing was done on a sample of PBMCs. J is TRBJ2-2 and V is TRBV5-6, with 14 bases aligning to TRBD2. CDR3 amino acids: CASSPGLAGEPTGELFF. In DNA form, the CDR3 reads TGTGCCAGCAGCCCGGGACTAGCGGGAGAACCCACCGGGGAGCTGTTTTTT. The whole variable domain, filled in from reference TRBV5-6 and TRBJ2-2, reads DAGVTQSPTHLIKTRGQQVTLRCSPKSGHDTVSWYQQALGQGPQFIFQYYEEEERQRGNFPDRFSGHQFPNYSSELNVNALLLGDSALYLCASSPGLAGEPTGELFFGEGSRLTVL.